These 30 T cell receptor beta chains originate from one sample sequenced in a study of T cells after yellow fever vaccination. TCRdb itself ran the 5' RACE reads through MiXCR, one entry per CDR3 protein. The sample carries some 560,000 distinct CDR3 sequences, about a fifth recorded once. The sequenced sample was PBMCs, obtained 15 days after the yellow fever booster vaccination. These receptors all come from a man aged 30-40 years who received the YFV17D yellow fever vaccine.

This clonotype was picked up a small number of times. The V gene is TRBV28, the J gene TRBJ2-4, with D possibly TRBD2 on 6 matching bases. From germline, CDR1 is MDHEN and CDR2 SYDVKM. This CDR3 has 15 residues. V gave up 7 bases and J gave up 2 bases, with 15 bases separating them. The CDR3 DNA sequence: TGTGCCAGCAAAAACCGCGGGGAAACCAAAAACATTCAGTACTTC. It codes for CASKNRGETKNIQYF.

This clonotype has a handful of counts. An end of the junction does not agree with germline; a read error may underlie this. The chain recombines TRBV9 with TRBJ2-1, with 8 bases that match TRBD2. The CDR3 covers 13 residues. CDR1 and CDR2 (germline): SGDLS, YYNGEE. CDR3 DNA sequence: TGTGCCAGCAGCGTAGGGGTCCTAGCGGGCCTTTCCTTC. Translated: CASSVGVLAGLSF.

A few counts support this clonotype. This chain links TRBV27 with TRBJ2-7, with D perhaps TRBD2 (6 bases). Germline-derived CDR1 and CDR2 are MNHEY and SMNVEV (reference sequence). Trimming shortened V by 5 bases and J by 2 bases, and 13 bases separated the two germline ends. The CDR3 has 14 residues. CDR3 coding DNA: TGTGCCAGCAGTCCCCGGGAGTCGGCCTACGAGCAGTACTTC. Translation gives CASSPRESAYEQYF.

V is TRBV7-3 and J is TRBJ2-3; 7 bases map to TRBD2. Germline V gene lookup returns CDR1 SGHTA and CDR2 FQGTGA. Trimming cost V 1 base and J 2 bases; bases outside gene matches: 6. The CDR3 covers 16 residues. The CDR3 spells CASSLKLAEYTDTQYF. The CDR3, as DNA: TGTGCCAGCAGCTTAAAGCTAGCGGAATACACAGATACGCAGTATTTT.

This clonotype was seen only a few times. The rearrangement links TRBV5-1 to TRBJ2-4; TRBD2 matches at 13 bases. With V trimmed by 1 base and J by 9 bases, 7 bases remained unmatched. The CDR3 totals 16 residues. The germline gives CDR1 SGHRS, CDR2 YFSETQ. Here the CDR3 DNA reads TGCGCCAGCAGCTTGCTACTAGCGGGAGGGCCCGGCATTCAGTACTTC. Encoded protein: CASSLLLAGGPGIQYF.

The chain carries TRBV7-3 and TRBJ2-3, with TRBD2 as a possible D gene (5 bases). The V end lost 5 bases, the J end lost 5 bases, and 17 bases lay between the germline ends. The CDR3 spans 15 residues. Germline CDR1 SGHTA, CDR2 FQGTGA. CDR3 bases: TGTGCCAGCAGCCGCATGGGGTCAGGAGGAGATACGCAGTATTTT. This encodes CASSRMGSGGDTQYF.

CDR3 sequence: CASSPGLVPQETQYF. CDR3 bases: TGTGCCAGTAGTCCGGGACTAGTCCCCCAAGAGACCCAGTACTTC. V gene TRBV19 combines with J gene TRBJ2-5, with 8 nucleotides matching TRBD2. After removal of 5 bases from V and 1 base from J, the junction contained 6 bases not matched to a gene. CDR1 is LNHDA, CDR2 SQIVND, per germline (reference sequence). The CDR3 totals 15 residues.

The V and J genes are TRBV19 and TRBJ2-1; D remains unclear. V dropped 5 bases and J dropped 8 bases, with 7 bases sitting between them. The length of the CDR3 is 11 residues. In germline, CDR1 is LNHDA, CDR2 SQIVND (reference sequence). The CDR3, as DNA: TGTGCCAGTAGTCTACATTATGAGCAGTTCTTC. It codes for CASSLHYEQFF. The whole variable domain, filled in from reference TRBV19 and TRBJ2-1, reads DGGITQSPKYLFRKEGQNVTLSCEQNLNHDAMYWYRQDPGQGLRLIYYSQIVNDFQKGDIAEGYSVSREKKESFPLTVTSAQKNPTAFYLCASSLHYEQFFGPGTRLTVL.

V gene TRBV11-2 combines with J gene TRBJ1-1; D call uncertain. CDR1 and CDR2 (germline): SGHAT, FQNNGV. The V end was cut by 2 bases, the J end by 3 bases, with 7 bases between. The length of the CDR3 is 13 residues. Here the CDR3 reads CASSLNPDTEAFF. For the CDR3, the DNA is TGTGCCAGCAGCTTAAATCCGGACACTGAAGCTTTCTTT.

The chain couples TRBV6-1 to TRBJ2-7; 8 bases align to TRBD2. Germline CDR1 is MNHNS and CDR2 is SASEGT. Trimming took 8 bases from V and 6 from J; bases not matched to a gene: 18. The length of the CDR3 is 16 residues. CDR3 residues: CASGPGGARGVREQYF. The CDR3 coding sequence is TGTGCCAGCGGTCCCGGGGGGGCAAGAGGGGTACGCGAGCAGTACTTC.

The rearrangement uses TRBV7-2 and TRBJ2-2; either TRBD1 or TRBD2 may fit D (6 bases each). Trimming left V 5 bases short and J 1 base short, with 14 bases between. The CDR3 is 16 residues long. In germline, CDR1 is SGHTA, CDR2 FQGNSA. This CDR3 is CASSPFGGLNTGELFF. The CDR3 DNA is TGTGCCAGCAGCCCATTTGGGGGGCTGAACACCGGGGAGCTGTTTTTT.

The CDR3 protein is CSAPGVERLGGGYTF. As DNA, the CDR3 is TGCAGCGCCCCGGGCGTGGAGCGCCTCGGTGGGGGCTACACCTTC. The chain links TRBV29-1 to TRBJ1-2; D call uncertain. V was trimmed by 7 bases and J by 8 bases, leaving 26 bases between them. Germline assignment: CDR1 SQVTM and CDR2 ANQGSEA. The CDR3 extends over 15 amino acids.

In this sample, this clonotype turned up once. V and J are TRBV5-1 and TRBJ1-1, with a weak D call TRBD1 (5 bases). This CDR3 spans 14 amino acids. V was shortened by 3 bases and J by 5 bases, with 14 bases between the two germline ends. Germline V CDR1 and CDR2: SGHRS, YFSETQ. As DNA, the CDR3 is TGCGCCAGCAGCTCCGTCGGGGCGTTGACTGAAGCTTTCTTT. It specifies CASSSVGALTEAFF.

This clonotype has only a few counts. This sequence joins TRBV27 and TRBJ1-6, with D tentatively TRBD1 (5 bases). V lost 0 bases to trimming and J lost 6 bases, with 15 bases between them. Germline V gene lookup returns CDR1 MNHEY and CDR2 SMNVEV (reference sequence). The CDR3 runs 17 residues. The DNA of the CDR3 is TGTGCCAGCAGTTTATCCGGGCCGGGGAGGGGTAATTCACCCCTCCACTTT. Its protein is CASSLSGPGRGNSPLHF.

This clonotype occurred a few times. The V and J genes are TRBV29-1 and TRBJ2-7; D may be TRBD2 (6 bases). The V and J ends lost 1 base and 5 bases respectively, with 15 bases between them. This CDR3 has 14 amino acids. Germline V gives CDR1 SQVTM, CDR2 ANQGSEA. The CDR3 sequence: CSVEGEDPTHEQYF. In DNA form, the CDR3 reads TGCAGCGTTGAAGGGGAGGATCCGACCCACGAGCAGTACTTC.

There are a few counts of this clonotype. V gene TRBV27 combines with J gene TRBJ2-1, with 8 bases identical to TRBD2. The CDR3 is 13 residues long. Per the germline V gene, CDR1 is MNHEY and CDR2 is SMNVEV (reference sequence). J lost 9 bases, V lost 4 bases, and 5 bases had no gene match. The CDR3 DNA is TGTGCCAGCAGTTGGCGGGAGGTGTCTGAGCAGTTCTTC. This codes for CASSWREVSEQFF.

The V gene is TRBV29-1, the J gene TRBJ1-1; 8 positions agree with TRBD1. The CDR3 has 13 amino acids. Germline CDR1 and CDR2: SQVTM and ANQGSEA. V was clipped by 6 bases and J by 3 bases; unmatched bases: 6. In DNA, the CDR3 is TGCAGCGTCGCAACAGGGGGGTACACTGAAGCTTTCTTT. Its protein is CSVATGGYTEAFF.

The chain is built from TRBV10-1 and TRBJ2-3, with D maybe TRBD2 (5 bases). This CDR3 region has 14 residues. The germline V gene has CDR1 WNHNN and CDR2 SYGVQD (reference sequence). The ends were cut back, 0 bases at V and 4 bases at J, with 8 bases in the middle. Here the CDR3 DNA reads TGCGCCAGCAGTGAGTCGCCGGGGTCAGATACGCAGTATTTT. It is translated as CASSESPGSDTQYF.

As to this clonotype: The junction does not match germline at one end; this may be a read error. This rearrangement joins TRBV15 to TRBJ2-3; the D is unclear. CDR1 is LNHNV, CDR2 YYDKDF, per germline (reference sequence). The CDR3 length is 15 residues. The CDR3 DNA follows: TGTGCCACCAGCAGGGGTGTTGGTCGCACAGATACGCCGTATTTT. It yields the protein CATSRGVGRTDTPYF. The whole variable domain, filled in from reference TRBV15 and TRBJ2-3, reads DAMVIQNPRYQVTQFGKPVTLSCSQTLNHNVMYWYQQKSSQAPKLLFHYYDKDFNNEADTPDNFQSRRPNTSFCFLDIRSPGLGDTAMYLCATSRGVGRTDTPYFGPGTRLTVL.

This clonotype appeared once. V gene TRBV20-1 combines with J gene TRBJ2-3; perhaps TRBD2 as D (6 bases). Looked up from germline, CDR1 is DFQATT and CDR2 is SNEGSKA (reference sequence). This CDR3 has 15 residues. V shed 0 bases and J shed 7 bases, with 17 bases lying between them. CDR3 sequence (DNA): TGCAGTGCTAGAGATTGGGGACTCCCTACATATACGCAGTATTTT. This translates into CSARDWGLPTYTQYF.

This clonotype showed up just a few times. This rearrangement joins TRBV24-1 to TRBJ2-1; D uncertain. The CDR3 loop spans 12 amino acids. CDR1 and CDR2 (germline): KGHDR, SFDVKD. The germline V and J ends were trimmed by 4 bases and 3 bases, with 3 bases remaining between them. In DNA, the CDR3 is TGTGCCACCAGTGAAGACTACAATGAGCAGTTCTTC. This codes for CATSEDYNEQFF.

This rearrangement joins TRBV7-2 to TRBJ1-4, with 9 bases that match TRBD1. Per germline, CDR1 SGHTA and CDR2 FQGNSA. CDR3 length: 14 residues. V trimming: 4 bases; J trimming: 6 bases; junction bases outside the gene matches: 3. In nucleotides, the CDR3 is TGTGCCAGCAGCTCGGACAGGGGAGATGAAAAACTGTTTTTT. This sequence encodes CASSSDRGDEKLFF.

This rearrangement joins TRBV2 to TRBJ2-7; weak D call: TRBD1 (5 bases). The V end was cut by 3 bases, the J end by 3 bases, with 15 bases between. CDR3 size: 15 residues. The germline V gene encodes CDR1 SNHLY and CDR2 FYNNEI. As DNA, the CDR3 is TGTGCCAGCAGTGACGCTCAGGGCAGTTTCTACGAGCAGTACTTC. Its protein product is CASSDAQGSFYEQYF.

This chain connects TRBV20-1 to TRBJ1-2, with D maybe TRBD1 (6 bases). Germline V gene sequence: CDR1 DFQATT, CDR2 SNEGSKA (reference sequence). V was shortened by 0 bases and J by 4 bases, with 12 bases between the two germline ends. The CDR3 spans 14 residues. The CDR3 DNA is TGCAGTGCTAGAGATGGGGGGCGTAGCTATGGCTACACCTTC. Its translation is CSARDGGRSYGYTF.

The chain employs TRBV2 and TRBJ2-1; the match to TRBD2 covers 7 bases. Looked up from germline, CDR1 is SNHLY and CDR2 is FYNNEI. J gave up 4 bases and V 5 bases, and 11 bases lay outside the gene matches. The CDR3 totals 16 residues. The CDR3 nucleotides are TGTGCCAGCAGTTGGGGGGGAAGCGGACGGTACAATGAGCAGTTCTTC. The encoded protein is CASSWGGSGRYNEQFF.

The chain couples TRBV6-5 to TRBJ2-7, with a possible D match to TRBD1 (5 bases). The CDR3 covers 14 residues. V was pared by 2 bases and J by 0 bases, with 8 bases between. Germline V lookup: CDR1 MNHEY, CDR2 SVGAGI. The CDR3 bases are TGTGCCAGCAGTTACAGGGGTATCTCCTACGAGCAGTACTTC. It is translated as CASSYRGISYEQYF.

CDR3 sequence (DNA): TGTGCCAGCAATGGAGCAACTAATGAAAAACTGTTTTTT. Its translation: CASNGATNEKLFF. The chain combines TRBV12-3 or TRBV12-4 with TRBJ1-4; the D is unclear. The V end lost 7 bases, the J end lost 0 bases, and 6 bases lay between the germline ends. CDR3 length equals 13 residues.

This clonotype appeared a few times. The chain links TRBV18 to TRBJ2-3; D unclear. Germline CDR1 is KGHSH and CDR2 is LQKENI. V was trimmed by 1 base and J by 0 bases, leaving 14 bases between them. The CDR3 runs 17 residues. The CDR3 region is CASSPRSASASTDTQYF. In DNA form, the CDR3 reads TGTGCCAGCTCACCACGTTCGGCCAGTGCTAGCACAGATACGCAGTATTTT.

The chain links TRBV5-4 to TRBJ2-5; D is perhaps TRBD1 (5 bases). V lost 0 bases and J 5 bases, leaving 11 bases between the germline ends. Germline CDR1 is SGHNT and CDR2 is YYREEE (reference sequence). The CDR3 is 14 residues long. Here the CDR3 reads CASSLGTTFETQYF. For the CDR3, the DNA is TGTGCCAGCAGCTTGGGGACAACGTTCGAGACCCAGTACTTC.

V gene TRBV6-1 combines with J gene TRBJ1-2; 8 nucleotides line up with TRBD1. From germline, CDR1 is MNHNS and CDR2 SASEGT. The CDR3 totals 12 residues. V shed 6 bases and J 6 bases; nucleotides not matched to a gene: 3. The CDR3 region has the DNA TGTGCCAGCAGCCAGGGGGCCGATGGCTACACCTTC. This codes for CASSQGADGYTF.